The next 14 T cell receptor beta chains were all read from a single sample in a study of T cell responses to AZD1222 COVID-19 vaccine. The repertoire was sequenced with immunoSEQ multiplex PCR; TCRdb's copy has only in-frame clones and lacks some. The sample carries about 170,000 clones, 90% to 95% recorded once. The source material was peripheral blood, sampled on day 0 of AZD1222 vaccination. The receptors stem from an adult in good health.

The rearrangement joins TRBV18 to TRBJ2-2; D possibly corresponds to TRBD2 (6 bases). Trimming shortened V by 1 base and J by 1 base, and 10 bases separated the two germline ends. Germline V CDR1 and CDR2: KGHSH, LQKENI. The CDR3 extends over 16 amino acids. CDR3 in amino acids: CASSPLGLQNTGELFF. In DNA form, the CDR3 reads TGTGCCAGCTCACCACTGGGACTTCAGAACACCGGGGAGCTGTTTTTT.

The gene calls are TRBV5-1 and TRBJ1-4, with TRBD1 matching over 10 bases. V lost 4 bases to trimming and J lost 6 bases; unmatched junction nucleotides: 3. Per germline, CDR1 SGHRS and CDR2 YFSETQ. This CDR3 comprises 14 residues. CDR3 residues: CASSRQGADEKLFF. Written as DNA, the CDR3 is TGCGCCAGCAGCAGACAGGGGGCGGATGAAAAACTGTTTTTT.

The chain recombines TRBV20-1 with TRBJ1-2; D gene unclear. This CDR3 region has 10 residues. CDR1 DFQATT and CDR2 SNEGSKA come from the germline V gene (reference sequence). The chain's CDR3 is CSARLHGYTF. DNA for the CDR3: TGCAGCGCTCGGCTCCATGGCTACACCTTC.

The gene calls are TRBV19 and TRBJ2-7; tentatively, D is TRBD1 or TRBD2 (5 bases each). Trimming cost V 8 bases and J 6 bases, with 14 bases left between them. CDR3 length: 12 residues. Germline lookup yields CDR1 LNHDA and CDR2 SQIVND (reference sequence). This CDR3 reads CASGTAAAEQYF. CDR3 sequence (DNA): TGTGCCAGTGGGACCGCGGCGGCCGAGCAGTACTTC.

This sequence joins TRBV6-2 or TRBV6-3 and TRBJ2-6; no clear D gene. Germline V gene lookup returns CDR1 MNHEY and CDR2 SVGEGT. The CDR3 contains 19 residues. Deletions cut 0 bases from V and 4 bases from J, with 19 bases between. The CDR3 here is CASSYSGWRRSLGANVLTF. CDR3 nucleotides: TGTGCCAGCAGTTACTCGGGTTGGCGGCGGTCGCTGGGGGCCAACGTCCTGACTTTC.

The CDR3 DNA reads as TGCGCCAGCAGTATCCCTAACACTGAAGCTTTCTTT. The encoded protein is CASSIPNTEAFF. V usage is TRBV10-2 and J usage is TRBJ1-1; unclear D gene. This CDR3 has 12 residues. V shed 5 bases and J shed 2 bases, with 6 bases lying between them. Germline CDR1 is WSHSY and CDR2 is SAAADI.

This clone came up once. The chain is built from TRBV2 and TRBJ1-2; perhaps TRBD1 as D (5 bases). V gave up 3 bases and J gave up 4 bases, with 21 bases separating them. Per the germline V gene, CDR1 is SNHLY and CDR2 is FYNNEI. The CDR3 is made up of 17 amino acids. CDR3 sequence (DNA): TGTGCCAGCAGTGATGACGGTTTGGCAGGGCAGGCCTATGGCTACACCTTC. Translating it yields CASSDDGLAGQAYGYTF.

Here the CDR3 DNA reads TGCAGCGTTTTGACAGGGAGCTCCTACGAGCAGTACTTC. Residues: CSVLTGSSYEQYF. The gene calls are TRBV29-1 and TRBJ2-7; 7 nucleotides align to TRBD1. The CDR3 extends over 13 amino acids. The germline V gene encodes CDR1 SQVTM and CDR2 ANQGSEA. Trimming cost V 5 bases and J 0 bases; bases outside gene matches: 4.

The count of this clone is one. The chain carries TRBV7-2 and TRBJ1-3; D is unresolved. Trimming left V 6 bases short and J 0 bases short, with 18 bases between. The germline V gene encodes CDR1 SGHTA and CDR2 FQGNSA. This CDR3 has 17 residues. In DNA form, the CDR3 reads TGTGCCAGCAGTCTAGGAGGCGGGAAAAGCTCTGGAAACACCATATATTTT. It codes for CASSLGGGKSSGNTIYF.

The chain combines TRBV3-1 (or the pseudogene TRBV3-2) with TRBJ2-5; D is possibly TRBD1 or TRBD2 (6 bases each). CDR3 length: 17 residues. Germline assignment: CDR1 LGHDT and CDR2 YNNKEL (reference sequence). Between the trimmed V and J ends, which lost 5 bases and 5 bases, there was a span of 24 bases. The CDR3 nucleotides are TGTGCCAGCAGCAGGGGGGTCTCTTCGACTGGGCGGGAGACCCAGTACTTC. Encoded protein: CASSRGVSSTGRETQYF.

The V call is TRBV6-4, the J call TRBJ2-2; D uncertain. The CDR3 has 11 amino acids. The V gene's germline CDR1 is MRHNA and CDR2 SNTAGT. Trimming removed 10 bases from V and 7 bases from J, with 10 bases in between. This chain's CDR3 is CATAWNGELFF. The DNA of the CDR3 is TGTGCCACCGCCTGGAACGGGGAGCTGTTTTTT.

V and J are TRBV6-2 or TRBV6-3 and TRBJ2-3; D is possibly TRBD2 (5 bases). The CDR3 contains 14 residues. Germline V gives CDR1 MNHEY, CDR2 SVGEGT. V lost 6 bases, J lost 2 bases, and 12 bases lay in between. In nucleotides, the CDR3 is TGTGCCAGCAGCCCGGACTCGAACACAGATACGCAGTATTTT. Its protein product is CASSPDSNTDTQYF.

This clone was picked up one time. The rearrangement joins TRBV27 to TRBJ1-2; no clear D gene. Germline V lookup: CDR1 MNHEY, CDR2 SMNVEV (reference sequence). V shed 1 base and J shed 0 bases, with 15 bases lying between them. The CDR3 has 17 residues. The DNA of the CDR3 is TGTGCCAGCAGTTTATTAGGCTATGACACAACTAACTATGGCTACACCTTC. Its translation is CASSLLGYDTTNYGYTF.

The chain has TRBV10-2 and TRBJ1-2; D might be TRBD1 (5 bases). V was clipped by 10 bases and J by 5 bases, with 23 bases between them. The germline V gene has CDR1 WSHSY and CDR2 SAAADI. CDR3 size: 15 residues. The DNA of the CDR3 is TGCGCCACCATACCTGATCAGGGCGAAGGGTATGGCTACACCTTC. This codes for CATIPDQGEGYGYTF.